Given below is one T cell receptor (beta chain) in context. This receptor's antigen is unknown. Qualities for individual bases were not recorded, and no much larger clone is one base off. This entry comes from a study of CD8+CD57+ T cells in acquired aplastic anemia (dated by TCRdb to 2017 to 2018). About the full investigation: A mean of approximately 2.9 ug of DNA, ranging from roughly 0.19 to 27.4 ug, was extracted from sorted CD4+ and CD8+ cells.

Results the study describes overall, beyond this receptor: Roughly 30 CD8+ CDR3 sequences were found to be shared between patients and controls, but these sequences appeared to be highly expressed in patients and within the immunodominant clones of the patients. No significant difference in CD8+ Simpson's diversity was found between patients and healthy controls (P=0.060).

Taken from the germline V gene, the CDR1 and CDR2 loops are SGHVS and FQNEAQ. Trimming at the junction amounts to 2 bases on V and 4 bases on J, and the germline ends lie 10 bases apart. The CDR3 numbers 14 residues from cysteine through phenylalanine. Only the CDR3 part of the read is kept: 42 bases, read in frame from the first base. Genomic DNA served as template for TCR beta VDJ combination and CDR3 sequence profiling. An Illumina HiSeq 2000 was the platform used for TCR repertoire sequencing. Per the original workflow: TRBV/TRBJ rearrangement plots, CDR3 size and DJ length profiles, and Simpson's diversity index were used to evaluate the repertoires. The most abundant DNA sequence in the deep sequencing data was taken as the immunodominant clone. CDR3 amino acid sequences were screened for sharing across subjects and were compared with published repertoires and the VDJdb database. The raw public reads went through TCRdb reprocessing: fastp at Q25, MiXCR clone calling, in-frame beta chains kept. Rows with one shared CDR3 protein collapse into an entry with the most common genes and DNA. In this record, the V and J calls reflect TCRdb's handling and not the investigators' own analysis. Within this sample are about 270,000 distinct CDR3 sequences, with roughly three fifths of them counted one time only. The leading ten clones occupy less than 9.5% of the sample.

The study deep-sequenced TCR repertoires of sorted CD4+ and CD8+ blood T cells from severe aplastic anemia patients and healthy subjects. Ficoll-Paque density gradient centrifugation was used to isolate peripheral blood mononuclear cells. Before DNA was extracted, CD4+ and CD8+ T cells were sorted using either FACS or magnetic beads. Input material: sorted CD4+, CD8+, or CD8+CD57+ T cells (not recorded which) from PBMCs. The receptor's source is a human donor with severe aplastic anemia or a healthy control (not recorded which). The chain employs TRBV7-8 and TRBJ2-3; D gene: possibly TRBD2, on 5 matching bases. CDR3 region: CASSLIGSADTQYF. The DNA sequence is TGTGCCAGCAGCTTAATTGGGAGTGCAGATACGCAGTATTTT. Outside the CDR3, residues come from the reference TRBV7-8 and TRBJ2-3 proteins, so the full variable domain is: GAGVSQSPRYKVAKRGQDVALRCDPISGHVSLFWYQQALGQGPEFLTYFQNEAQLDKSGLPSDRFFAERPEGSVSTLKIQRTQQEDSAVYLCASSLIGSADTQYFGPGTRLTVL.